This TCR beta chain was recovered during a study of shared T cell receptors in the human thymus (dated by TCRdb to the early 2020s). Broadly, across the study: The study investigated the way shared, self-reactive T-cell receptor alpha chains are produced in the human thymus.

The receptor library was made with the immunoSEQ multiplex PCR assay. TCRdb stores this immuneACCESS table with in-frame sequences only. Part of the clones is absent; in the studies checked, under half of the shortfall reflects unresolved V genes, and no reason is known for the rest. This sample holds 630,000 or so clones; more than 70% were observed only once. The ten largest clones capture roughly 0.0089% of the sample. As encoded in the germline V gene, CDR1 is MNHEY while CDR2 is SVGAGI. The V and J ends are trimmed by 5 bases and 8 bases, leaving 18 bases between them. The CDR3 sequence holds 15 residues, the cysteine and phenylalanine included. The CDR3 DNA has 45 bases and is translated from base 1. A word on this clone: No antigen is known for it. No per-base quality is available; no much larger clone lies one base away.

These data are also associated with another study on human thymus T cells. That second publication adds: In Finland, the donors were immunologically healthy infants who were having open corrective cardiac surgery for congenital heart defects. Thymus tissue was collected as surgical resects that were removed during corrective cardiac surgery. Usage of V and J gene segments appeared to be biased in both the thymic and the peripheral blood repertoires. According to the related research, thymic TCR repertoires were highly overlapping among unrelated individuals. TCR alpha and beta repertoires from roughly 8 infant thymus samples and a few related peripheral blood samples were characterized in the study. The cohort included more than 5 male and two female infants, with donor ages spanning 7 to 244 days. After being mechanically released from the tissue, thymocytes were kept at -70 degrees C in pellets of roughly 9.5-31 million cells. A QIAsymphony instrument was used to extract genomic DNA from frozen cell pellets. The immunoSEQ multiplex PCR assay was used to amplify the TCRB and TCRAD loci from a standardized quantity of quality-controlled genomic DNA. The amplicons covered the V(D)J region and were long enough to include the CDR3 and to identify the V and J genes. Amplicon sequencing was performed on an Illumina platform through the commercial immunoSEQ service. Primer bias and sequencing errors were corrected using previously described methods, and TCRAD and TCRB definitions followed the IMGT database. Repertoires were analysed with immunoSEQ Analyzer 3.0 and VDJTools, covering basic statistics, V/J segment usage, diversity estimates, rarefaction and pairwise overlap. To estimate diversity, the Chao1, ChaoE, Efron-Thisted, Shannon and inverse Simpson indices were applied, and diversity was also estimated on datasets down-sampled to the smallest sample. For repertoire overlap, CDR3 nucleotide sequence, V gene and J gene had to match strictly, and clustering was done by Jaccard-based multidimensional scaling. Thymus samples yielded on average about 810,000 unique TCRB clonotypes, compared with 80,000 to 85,000 from blood samples.

The rearrangement joined TRBV6-5 to TRBJ1-4, with TRBD1 perhaps the D gene, on 6 matching bases. Sequencing used thymocytes. The TCR was taken from a boy younger than two with a congenital heart defect. Donor details come from another sample of the same person, matched by shared clones. The CDR3: CASSLRTVGKEKLFF. The sequenced DNA is TGTGCCAGCAGTCTTCGGACAGTCGGGAAAGAAAAACTGTTTTTT.